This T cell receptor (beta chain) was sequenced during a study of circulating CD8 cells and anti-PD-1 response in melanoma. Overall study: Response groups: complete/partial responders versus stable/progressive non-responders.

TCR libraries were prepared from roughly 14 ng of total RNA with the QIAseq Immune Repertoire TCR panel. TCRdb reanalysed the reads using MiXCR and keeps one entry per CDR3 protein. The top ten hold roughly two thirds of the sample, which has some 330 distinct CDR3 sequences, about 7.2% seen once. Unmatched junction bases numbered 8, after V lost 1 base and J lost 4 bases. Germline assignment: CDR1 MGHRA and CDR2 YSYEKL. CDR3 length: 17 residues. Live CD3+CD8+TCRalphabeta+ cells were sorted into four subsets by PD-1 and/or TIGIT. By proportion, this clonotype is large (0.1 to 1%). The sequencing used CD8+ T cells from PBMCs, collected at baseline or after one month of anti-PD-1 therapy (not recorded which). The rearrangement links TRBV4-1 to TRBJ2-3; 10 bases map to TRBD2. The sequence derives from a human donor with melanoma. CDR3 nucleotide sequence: TGCGCCAGCAGCCAAGGGGCGAGCGGGGGGGCATCAGATACGCAGTATTTT. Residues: CASSQGASGGASDTQYF.